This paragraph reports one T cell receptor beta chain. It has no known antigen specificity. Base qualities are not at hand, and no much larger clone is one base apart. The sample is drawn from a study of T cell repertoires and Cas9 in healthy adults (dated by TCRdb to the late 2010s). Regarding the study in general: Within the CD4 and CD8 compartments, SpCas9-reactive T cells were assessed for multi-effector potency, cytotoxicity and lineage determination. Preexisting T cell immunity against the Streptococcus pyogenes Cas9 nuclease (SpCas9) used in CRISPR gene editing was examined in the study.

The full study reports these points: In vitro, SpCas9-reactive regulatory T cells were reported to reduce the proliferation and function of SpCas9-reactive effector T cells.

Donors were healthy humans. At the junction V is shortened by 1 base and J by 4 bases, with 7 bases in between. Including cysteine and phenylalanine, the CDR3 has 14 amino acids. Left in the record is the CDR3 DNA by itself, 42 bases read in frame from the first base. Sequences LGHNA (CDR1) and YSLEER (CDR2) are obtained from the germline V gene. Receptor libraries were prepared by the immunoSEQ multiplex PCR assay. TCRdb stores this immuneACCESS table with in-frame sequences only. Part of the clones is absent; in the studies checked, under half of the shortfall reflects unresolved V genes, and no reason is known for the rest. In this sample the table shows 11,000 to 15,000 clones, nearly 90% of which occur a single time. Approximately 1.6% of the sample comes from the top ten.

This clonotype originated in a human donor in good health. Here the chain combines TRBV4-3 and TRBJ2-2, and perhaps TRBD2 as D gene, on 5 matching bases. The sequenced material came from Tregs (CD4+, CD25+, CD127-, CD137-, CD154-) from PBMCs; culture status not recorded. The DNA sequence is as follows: TGCGCCAGCAGCCAAGTGGCGGGCACCGGGGAGCTGTTTTTT. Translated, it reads CASSQVAGTGELFF.